These 18 T cell receptor beta chains originate from one sample sequenced in a study of blood T cell repertoires in COVID-19. Only in-frame clones appear in the TCRdb table, and some are missing; sequencing was by immunoSEQ multiplex PCR. The sample has over 150,000 clones; approximately 91% are singletons. The sequenced material came from peripheral blood. The receptors stem from a man aged 45-65 years with acute or convalescent COVID-19.

The V gene is TRBV9, the J gene TRBJ2-5, with D perhaps matching TRBD1 (6 bases). The CDR3 extends over 13 amino acids. Germline CDR1 and CDR2: SGDLS and YYNGEE. V gave up 1 base and J gave up 4 bases, with 8 bases separating them. CDR3 nucleotide sequence: TGTGCCAGCAGCGTATCAGGGGTAGAGACCCAGTACTTC. Amino acid sequence: CASSVSGVETQYF.

The chain is built from TRBV7-8 and TRBJ1-2; D is unresolved. The CDR3 runs to 15 residues. Germline V gene lookup returns CDR1 SGHVS and CDR2 FQNEAQ. Between the trimmed V and J ends, which lost 1 base and 4 bases, there was a span of 13 bases. CDR3 nucleotides: TGTGCCAGCAGCTTAGGAAACAGCCCCGGCTATGGCTACACCTTC. The encoded protein is CASSLGNSPGYGYTF. Supplemented by reference TRBV7-8 and TRBJ1-2, the full variable domain reads GAGVSQSPRYKVAKRGQDVALRCDPISGHVSLFWYQQALGQGPEFLTYFQNEAQLDKSGLPSDRFFAERPEGSVSTLKIQRTQQEDSAVYLCASSLGNSPGYGYTFGSGTRLTVV.

The chain has TRBV6-5 and TRBJ1-2; 8 bases agree with TRBD1. The V gene's germline CDR1 is MNHEY and CDR2 SVGAGI. V shed 0 bases and J 4 bases; nucleotides not matched to a gene: 7. The CDR3 is made up of 16 amino acids. The CDR3 here is CASSYSISQGAYGYTF. CDR3 coding DNA: TGTGCCAGCAGTTACTCGATTTCTCAGGGGGCCTATGGCTACACCTTC.

The chain joins TRBV6-5 to TRBJ1-1; a possible D gene is TRBD1 (5 bases). Trimming shortened V by 5 bases and J by 1 base, and 14 bases separated the two germline ends. The CDR3 is 15 amino acids. The V gene's germline CDR1 is MNHEY and CDR2 SVGAGI. The CDR3 loop is CASSRTRDSNTEAFF. The CDR3 nucleotides read TGTGCCAGCAGTCGTACCAGGGATTCGAACACTGAAGCTTTCTTT.

J is TRBJ1-1 and V is TRBV11-2; no clear D. Between the trimmed V and J ends, which lost 5 bases and 4 bases, there was a span of 11 bases. The CDR3 sequence is 13 residues long. The germline V gene encodes CDR1 SGHAT and CDR2 FQNNGV. CDR3 amino acids: CASSLRGVTEAFF. CDR3 DNA sequence: TGTGCCAGCAGCCTCCGAGGAGTCACTGAAGCTTTCTTT.

This clone was detected only a few times. The J gene is TRBJ1-2, the V gene TRBV28, with D possibly matching TRBD1 (5 bases). The length of the CDR3 is 16 residues. The V and J ends lost 6 bases and 4 bases respectively, with 21 bases between them. Germline CDR1 MDHEN, CDR2 SYDVKM. For the CDR3, the DNA is TGTGCCAGCAGCAGCGGGACGGGCGGAGGAGTCTATGGCTACACCTTC. Protein sequence: CASSSGTGGGVYGYTF.

The chain employs TRBV18 and TRBJ1-4; D is unresolved. The CDR3 is 14 residues long. Deletions cut 4 bases from V and 4 bases from J, with 10 bases between. Germline CDR1 and CDR2: KGHSH and LQKENI. The CDR3 nucleotides are TGTGCCAGCTCACGGGAGCAGGTTAATGAAAAACTGTTTTTT. Translation gives CASSREQVNEKLFF.

The V call is TRBV4-3, the J call TRBJ1-3, with a tentative D call TRBD1 (5 bases). Germline V gene lookup returns CDR1 LGHNA and CDR2 YSLEER. V lost 0 bases to trimming and J lost 2 bases, with 14 bases between them. The CDR3 extends over 17 amino acids. CDR3 DNA: TGCGCCAGCAGCCAAGATCTCGGAGGGACCACTGGAAACACCATATATTTT. As protein: CASSQDLGGTTGNTIYF.

The chain couples TRBV28 to TRBJ1-5; D is uncertain. The CDR3 is 15 residues long. The V end lost 4 bases, the J end lost 5 bases, and 15 bases lay between the germline ends. The germline V gene has CDR1 MDHEN and CDR2 SYDVKM. In nucleotides, the CDR3 is TGTGCCAGCAGTTCACCTCCCATTGGAGATCAGCCCCAGCATTTT. Protein product: CASSSPPIGDQPQHF.

This chain connects TRBV21-1 to TRBJ2-1; the table's TRBD1 call for D was not verified on the DNA. TRBV21-1 is annotated as a pseudogene. The CDR3 consists of 15 residues. In DNA, the CDR3 is TGTGCCAGCAGCAAAGGGGACAGGGGTAACAATGAGCAGTTCTTC. Amino acid sequence: CASSKGDRGNNEQFF.

This clone has more than one count but fewer than ten. The chain employs TRBV11-2 and TRBJ1-1, with D perhaps matching TRBD1 (5 bases). Germline V gene data show CDR1 as SGHAT and CDR2 as FQNNGV. The V gene lost 0 bases and the J gene lost 2 bases, with 10 bases spanning the gap. This CDR3 comprises 15 residues. The CDR3 region is CASSLEPGPNTEAFF. DNA of the CDR3: TGTGCCAGCAGCTTAGAACCAGGGCCTAACACTGAAGCTTTCTTT. The full variable domain, its missing parts supplied by reference TRBV11-2 and TRBJ1-1, is EAGVAQSPRYKIIEKRQSVAFWCNPISGHATLYWYQQILGQGPKLLIQFQNNGVVDDSQLPKDRFSAERLKGVDSTLKIQPAKLEDSAVYLCASSLEPGPNTEAFFGQGTRLTVV.

V usage is TRBV5-4 and J usage is TRBJ2-1; 9 positions agree with TRBD2. V was pared by 2 bases and J by 4 bases, with 16 bases of the junction left unmatched. Germline values: CDR1 SGHNT, CDR2 YYREEE (reference sequence). The CDR3 is made up of 19 amino acids. CDR3 in DNA: TGTGCCAGCAGCTTTGCCGCTGCCCCTTTAGCGGGAGAGTACAATGAGCAGTTCTTC. Protein sequence: CASSFAAAPLAGEYNEQFF.

This chain joins TRBV20-1 and TRBJ2-5; a weak D match, TRBD2 (5 bases). V was clipped by 4 bases and J by 6 bases, with 6 bases between them. CDR3 length: 10 residues. The germline CDR1 and CDR2 sequences are DFQATT and SNEGSKA (reference sequence). The CDR3 nucleotides are TGCAGTGCTAAGCGGAAGACCCAGTACTTC. The encoded protein is CSAKRKTQYF.

This clone was recorded only once. Mismatch with germline at one junction end may stem from a read error. V gene TRBV7-2 combines with J gene TRBJ2-2; 8 bases line up with TRBD2. The CDR3 runs to 15 residues. Germline values: CDR1 SGHTA, CDR2 FQGNSA. In DNA form, the CDR3 reads TGTGCCAGCAGCCTAGCGGGCACGAACACCGGGGAGCTGTTTTTT. Translating gives CASSLAGTNTGELFF.

The V and J genes are TRBV19 and TRBJ2-7, with D perhaps TRBD1 (7 bases). From germline, CDR1 is LNHDA and CDR2 SQIVND (reference sequence). Trimming stripped 5 bases from V and 6 bases from J, with 14 bases between. The CDR3 is made up of 13 amino acids. The CDR3 coding sequence is TGTGCCAGTAGTGCGCGACAGGGAGGCGAGCAGTACGTC. Translation: CASSARQGGEQYV.

V is TRBV6-2 or TRBV6-3 and J is TRBJ1-1, with unresolved D. The ends were cut back, 0 bases at V and 1 base at J, with 12 bases in the middle. This CDR3 is 16 amino acids long. Per the germline V gene, CDR1 is MNHEY and CDR2 is SVGEGT. CDR3 in DNA: TGTGCCAGCAGTTACTCGAGGACTTGGACGAACACTGAAGCTTTCTTT. The encoded protein is CASSYSRTWTNTEAFF.

The rearrangement uses TRBV15 and TRBJ1-5; TRBD1 aligns across 8 bases. The CDR3 has 18 residues. J lost 0 bases, V lost 2 bases, and 9 bases had no gene match. Germline CDR1 LNHNV, CDR2 YYDKDF (reference sequence). CDR3 loop: CATSRSGTGVDSNQPQHF. DNA of the CDR3: TGTGCCACCAGCAGATCCGGGACAGGAGTGGATAGCAATCAGCCCCAGCATTTT.

The J gene is TRBJ2-2, the V gene TRBV10-2; D unclear. CDR1 and CDR2 from the germline V gene are WSHSY and SAAADI. V was pared by 7 bases and J by 2 bases, with 11 bases between. The CDR3 has 14 amino acids. This CDR3 is CASKQAPNTGELFF. For the CDR3, the DNA is TGCGCCAGCAAACAAGCGCCAAACACCGGGGAGCTGTTTTTT.